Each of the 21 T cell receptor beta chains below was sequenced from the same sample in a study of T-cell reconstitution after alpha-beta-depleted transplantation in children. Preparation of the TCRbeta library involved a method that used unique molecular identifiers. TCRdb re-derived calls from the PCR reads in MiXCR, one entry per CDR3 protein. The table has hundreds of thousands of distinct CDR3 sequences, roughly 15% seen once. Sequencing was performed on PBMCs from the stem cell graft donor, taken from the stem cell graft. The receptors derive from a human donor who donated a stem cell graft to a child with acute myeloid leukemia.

The CDR3 region is CASSPAGTQETQYF. The CDR3 nucleotides are TGTGCCAGCAGCCCAGCGGGGACACAAGAGACCCAGTACTTC. J is TRBJ2-5 and V is TRBV13; TRBD2 might be the D (7 bases). V gave up 5 bases and J gave up 2 bases, with 12 bases separating them. Germline lookup yields CDR1 PRHDT and CDR2 FYEKMQ (reference sequence). The CDR3 consists of 14 residues. The entire variable domain, with the rest obtained from reference TRBV13 and TRBJ2-5, is as follows: AAGVIQSPRHLIKEKRETATLKCYPIPRHDTVYWYQQGPGQDPQFLISFYEKMQSDKGSIPDRFSAQQFSDYHSELNMSSLELGDSALYFCASSPAGTQETQYFGPGTRLLVL.

The CDR3 here is CASSPGSYQETQYF. The CDR3 DNA reads as TGTGCCAGCAGCCCGGGGAGCTACCAAGAGACCCAGTACTTC. The V call is TRBV7-2, the J call TRBJ2-5; D possibly corresponds to TRBD2 (5 bases). CDR3 length: 14 amino acids. Trimming stripped 5 bases from V and 0 bases from J, with 10 bases between. Germline lookup yields CDR1 SGHTA and CDR2 FQGNSA.

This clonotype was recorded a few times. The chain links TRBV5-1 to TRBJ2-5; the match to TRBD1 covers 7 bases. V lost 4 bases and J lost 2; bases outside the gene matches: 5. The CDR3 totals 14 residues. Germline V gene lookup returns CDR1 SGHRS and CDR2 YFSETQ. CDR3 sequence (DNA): TGCGCCAGCAGCACGTCGGGACAGCAAGAGACCCAGTACTTC. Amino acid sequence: CASSTSGQQETQYF.

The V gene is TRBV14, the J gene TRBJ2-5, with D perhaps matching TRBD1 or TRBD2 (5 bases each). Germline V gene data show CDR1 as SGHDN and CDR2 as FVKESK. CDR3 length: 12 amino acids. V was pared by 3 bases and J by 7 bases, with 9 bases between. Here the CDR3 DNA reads TGTGCCAGCAGCCAGGGGGTTTTGACCCAGTACTTC. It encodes CASSQGVLTQYF.

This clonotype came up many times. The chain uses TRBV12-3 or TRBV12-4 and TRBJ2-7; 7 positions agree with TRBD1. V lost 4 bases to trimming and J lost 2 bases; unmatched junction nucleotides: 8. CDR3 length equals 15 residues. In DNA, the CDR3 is TGTGCCAGCAGTTGGGGGACAGCAACCACCTACGAGCAGTACTTC. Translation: CASSWGTATTYEQYF.

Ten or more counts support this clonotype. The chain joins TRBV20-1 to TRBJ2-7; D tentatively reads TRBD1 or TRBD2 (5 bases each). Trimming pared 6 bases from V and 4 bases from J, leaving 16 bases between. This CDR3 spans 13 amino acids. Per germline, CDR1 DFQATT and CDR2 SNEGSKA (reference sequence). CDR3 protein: CSALGPGAYEQYF. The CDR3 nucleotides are TGCAGTGCCTTGGGGCCCGGGGCTTACGAGCAGTACTTC.

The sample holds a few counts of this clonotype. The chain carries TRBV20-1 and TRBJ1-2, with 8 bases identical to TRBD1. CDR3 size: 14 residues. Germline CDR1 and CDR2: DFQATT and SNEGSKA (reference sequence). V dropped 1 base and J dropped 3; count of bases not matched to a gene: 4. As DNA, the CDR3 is TGCAGTGCTAGAGCTGAGACAGGGGACTATGGCTACACCTTC. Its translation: CSARAETGDYGYTF.

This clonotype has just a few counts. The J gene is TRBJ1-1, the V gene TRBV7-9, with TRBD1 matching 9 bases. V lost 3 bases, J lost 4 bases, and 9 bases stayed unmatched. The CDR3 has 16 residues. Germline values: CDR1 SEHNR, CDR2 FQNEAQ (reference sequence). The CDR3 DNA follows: TGTGCCAGCAGCTTCGCCGGGACAGGGTTGGTCACTGAAGCTTTCTTT. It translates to CASSFAGTGLVTEAFF.

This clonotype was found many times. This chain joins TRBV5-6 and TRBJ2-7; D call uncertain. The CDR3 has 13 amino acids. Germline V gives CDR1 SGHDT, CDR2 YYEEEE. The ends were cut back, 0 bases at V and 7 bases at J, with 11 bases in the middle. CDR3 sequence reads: CASSLGGVGEQYV. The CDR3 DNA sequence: TGTGCCAGCAGCTTGGGTGGCGTCGGTGAGCAGTACGTC.

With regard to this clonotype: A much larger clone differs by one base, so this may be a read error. The CDR3 region has the DNA TGCAGTGCCGCTGAGCCACAGGGCTATGAGCAGTTCTTC. This encodes CSAAEPQGYEQFF. The chain employs TRBV20-1 and TRBJ2-1, with D possibly being TRBD1 (6 bases). V shed 6 bases and J shed 8 bases, with 17 bases lying between them. The CDR3 loop spans 13 amino acids. Germline CDR1 DFQATT, CDR2 SNEGSKA (reference sequence).

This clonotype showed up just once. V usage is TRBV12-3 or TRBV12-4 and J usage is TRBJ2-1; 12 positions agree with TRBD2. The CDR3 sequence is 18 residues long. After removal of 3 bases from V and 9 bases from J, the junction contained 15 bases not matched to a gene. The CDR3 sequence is CASSFQASGGAGVGEQFF. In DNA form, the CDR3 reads TGTGCCAGCAGTTTTCAGGCTAGCGGGGGGGCCGGTGTGGGTGAGCAGTTCTTC.

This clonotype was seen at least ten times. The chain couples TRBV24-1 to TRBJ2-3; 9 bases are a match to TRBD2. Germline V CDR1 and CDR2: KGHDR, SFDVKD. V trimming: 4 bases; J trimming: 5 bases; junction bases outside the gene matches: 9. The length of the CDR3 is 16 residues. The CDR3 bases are TGTGCCACCAGTGACAGACGCGGGGGGGCACGAGATACGCAGTATTTT. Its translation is CATSDRRGGARDTQYF.

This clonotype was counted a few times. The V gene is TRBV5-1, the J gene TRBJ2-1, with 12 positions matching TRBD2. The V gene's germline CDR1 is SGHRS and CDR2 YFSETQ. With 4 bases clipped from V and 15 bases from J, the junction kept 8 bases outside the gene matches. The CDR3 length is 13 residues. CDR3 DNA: TGCGCCAGCAGCATCGGGACTAGCGGGTTGGCGTTCTTC. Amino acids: CASSIGTSGLAFF.

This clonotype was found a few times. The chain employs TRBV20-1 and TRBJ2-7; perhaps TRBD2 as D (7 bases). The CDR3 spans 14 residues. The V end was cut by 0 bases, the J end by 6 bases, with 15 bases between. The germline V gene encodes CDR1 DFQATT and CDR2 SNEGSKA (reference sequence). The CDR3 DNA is TGCAGTGCTAGAGATCTGGGGGGGCCCGGCGAGCAGTACTTC. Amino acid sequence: CSARDLGGPGEQYF.

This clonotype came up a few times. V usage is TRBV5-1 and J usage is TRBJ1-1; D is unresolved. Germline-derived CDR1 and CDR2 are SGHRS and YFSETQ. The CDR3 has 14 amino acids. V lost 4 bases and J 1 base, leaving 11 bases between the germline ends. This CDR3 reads CASSPVGRNTEAFF. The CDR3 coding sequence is TGCGCCAGCAGCCCCGTAGGCCGGAACACTGAAGCTTTCTTT.

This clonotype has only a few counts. In DNA, the CDR3 is TGCAGTGCTAGAGTGGAGTGGGCTAGCGGCAATGAGCAGTTCTTC. Encoded protein: CSARVEWASGNEQFF. The genes are TRBV20-1 and TRBJ2-1; 7 nucleotides line up with TRBD2. The CDR3 consists of 15 residues. V lost 1 base to trimming and J lost 6 bases; unmatched junction nucleotides: 9. Germline V CDR1 and CDR2: DFQATT, SNEGSKA (reference sequence).

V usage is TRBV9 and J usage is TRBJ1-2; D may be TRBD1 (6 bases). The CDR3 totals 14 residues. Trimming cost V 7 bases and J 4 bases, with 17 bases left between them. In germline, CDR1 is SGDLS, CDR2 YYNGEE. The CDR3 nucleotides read TGTGCCAGCGGCCTAGGGGGGCCCTCCTATGGCTACACCTTC. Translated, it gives CASGLGGPSYGYTF.

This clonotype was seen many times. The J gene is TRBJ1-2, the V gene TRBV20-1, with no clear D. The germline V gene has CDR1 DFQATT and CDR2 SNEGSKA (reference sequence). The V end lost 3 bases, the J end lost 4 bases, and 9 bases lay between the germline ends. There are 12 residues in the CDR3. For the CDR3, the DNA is TGCAGTGCTAGCTCCCGGGGCTATGGCTACACCTTC. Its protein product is CSASSRGYGYTF.

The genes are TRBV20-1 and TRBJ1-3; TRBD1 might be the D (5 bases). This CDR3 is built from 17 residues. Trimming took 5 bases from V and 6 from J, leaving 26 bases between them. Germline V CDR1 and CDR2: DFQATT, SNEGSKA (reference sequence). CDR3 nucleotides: TGCAGTGCTTTGAAAGGGTCAGGGAGAGGAGACAAAAACACCATATATTTT. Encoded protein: CSALKGSGRGDKNTIYF.

In nucleotides, the CDR3 is TGTGCCAGCAGCTTAGGCCGGGACTTCCCTAGCACAGATACGCAGTATTTT. Protein sequence: CASSLGRDFPSTDTQYF. The chain is built from TRBV13 and TRBJ2-3; D is possibly TRBD2 (6 bases). This CDR3 is 17 amino acids long. Trimming left V 0 bases short and J 0 bases short, with 13 bases between. Germline V lookup: CDR1 PRHDT, CDR2 FYEKMQ (reference sequence).

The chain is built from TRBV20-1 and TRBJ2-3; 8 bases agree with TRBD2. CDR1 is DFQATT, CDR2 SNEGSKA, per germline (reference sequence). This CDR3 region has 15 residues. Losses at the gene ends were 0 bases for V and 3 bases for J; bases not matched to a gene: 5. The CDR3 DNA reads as TGCAGTGCTAGAGATGGGCGGGGGGCTACAGATACGCAGTATTTT. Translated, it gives CSARDGRGATDTQYF.